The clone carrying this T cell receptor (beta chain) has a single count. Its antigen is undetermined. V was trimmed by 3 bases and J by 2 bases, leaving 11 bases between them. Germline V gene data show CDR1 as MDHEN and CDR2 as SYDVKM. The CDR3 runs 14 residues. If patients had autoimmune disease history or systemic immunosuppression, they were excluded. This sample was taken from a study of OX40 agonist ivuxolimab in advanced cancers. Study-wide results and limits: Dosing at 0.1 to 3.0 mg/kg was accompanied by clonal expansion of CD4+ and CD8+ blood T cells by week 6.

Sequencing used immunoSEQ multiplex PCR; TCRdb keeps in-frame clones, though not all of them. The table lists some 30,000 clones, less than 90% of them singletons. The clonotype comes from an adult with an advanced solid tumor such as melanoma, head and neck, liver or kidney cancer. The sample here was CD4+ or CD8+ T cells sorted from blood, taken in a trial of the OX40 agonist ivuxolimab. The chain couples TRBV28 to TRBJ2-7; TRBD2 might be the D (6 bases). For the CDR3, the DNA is TGTGCCAGCAGTTTCCAGCGGGCCGCCTACGAGCAGTACTTC. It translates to CASSFQRAAYEQYF.